Given below is one T cell receptor (beta chain) in context. The antigen is not known. This specimen comes from a study of response to subunit inactivated influenza vaccine. Germline CDR1 SGHTA, CDR2 FQGNSA. The V end was cut by 3 bases, the J end by 7 bases, with 15 bases between. The CDR3 has 14 residues. TCRdb reanalysed the RT-PCR reads using MiXCR and keeps one entry per CDR3 protein. The table lists roughly 760,000 distinct CDR3 sequences, 20% to 25% of them singletons. Study-level findings and limits: Authors suggested that a seasonal influenza vaccination recruits few new T cells each time.

The V gene is TRBV7-2, the J gene TRBJ1-2; the D gene is possibly TRBD1 (5 bases). The sample was PBMCs from blood, taken about 5 days after vaccination. This TCR was sampled from a man aged 50-59 years who received an inactivated influenza vaccine. The chain's CDR3 is CASSFAGKTVGYTF. The CDR3 coding sequence is TGTGCCAGCAGCTTTGCAGGGAAGACGGTTGGCTACACCTTC.